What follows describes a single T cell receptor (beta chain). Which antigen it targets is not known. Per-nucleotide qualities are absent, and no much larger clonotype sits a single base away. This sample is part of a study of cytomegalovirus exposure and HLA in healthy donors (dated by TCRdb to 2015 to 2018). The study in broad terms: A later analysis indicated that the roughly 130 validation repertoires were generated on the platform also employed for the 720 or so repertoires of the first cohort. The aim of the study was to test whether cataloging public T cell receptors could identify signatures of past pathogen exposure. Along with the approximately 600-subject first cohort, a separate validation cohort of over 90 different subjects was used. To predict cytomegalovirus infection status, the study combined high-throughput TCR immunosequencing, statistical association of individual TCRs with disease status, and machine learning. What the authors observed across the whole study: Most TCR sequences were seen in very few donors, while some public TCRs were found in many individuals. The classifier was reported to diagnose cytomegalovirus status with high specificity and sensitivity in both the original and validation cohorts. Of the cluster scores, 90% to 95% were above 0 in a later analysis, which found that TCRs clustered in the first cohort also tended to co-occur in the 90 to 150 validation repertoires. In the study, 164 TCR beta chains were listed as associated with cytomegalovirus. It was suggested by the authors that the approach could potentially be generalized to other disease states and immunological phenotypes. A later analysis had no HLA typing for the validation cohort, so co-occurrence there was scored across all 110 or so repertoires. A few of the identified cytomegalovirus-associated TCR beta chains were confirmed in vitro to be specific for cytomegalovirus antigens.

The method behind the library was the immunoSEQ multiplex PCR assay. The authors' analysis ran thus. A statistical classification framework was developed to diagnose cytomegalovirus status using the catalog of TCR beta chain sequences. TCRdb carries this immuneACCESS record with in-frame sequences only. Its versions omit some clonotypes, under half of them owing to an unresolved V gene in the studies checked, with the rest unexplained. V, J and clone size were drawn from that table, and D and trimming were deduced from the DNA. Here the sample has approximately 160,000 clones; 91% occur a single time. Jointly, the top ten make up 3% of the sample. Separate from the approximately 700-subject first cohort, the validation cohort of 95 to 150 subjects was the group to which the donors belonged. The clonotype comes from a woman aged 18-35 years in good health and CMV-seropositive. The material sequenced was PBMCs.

The DNA is as follows: TGCGCCAGCAGCCCAGACAGGGGGCTCGAGCAGTACTTC. Its translation reads: CASSPDRGLEQYF. This receptor chain uses TRBV5-1 and TRBJ2-7; 10 central nucleotides agree with TRBD1. The germline V gene provides CDR1 SGHRS and CDR2 YFSETQ. Here V drops 4 bases and J drops 6 bases, and the junction holds 4 bases not matched to any gene. Inclusive of the bounding cysteine and phenylalanine, the CDR3 is 13 residues long. The DNA shown is the 39-base CDR3, in frame from base 1.